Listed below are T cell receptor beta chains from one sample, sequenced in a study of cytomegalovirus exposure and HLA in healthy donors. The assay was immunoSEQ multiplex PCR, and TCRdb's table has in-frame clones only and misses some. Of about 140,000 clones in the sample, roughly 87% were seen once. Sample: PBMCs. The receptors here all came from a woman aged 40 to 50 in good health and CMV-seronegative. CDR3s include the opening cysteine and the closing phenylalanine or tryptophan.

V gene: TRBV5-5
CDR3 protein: CASSSTGSGGYTF

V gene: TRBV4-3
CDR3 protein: CASSQDSLADNEQFF

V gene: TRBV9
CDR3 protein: CASSVAGVINYEQYF

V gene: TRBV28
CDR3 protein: CASSLQERDLETQYF

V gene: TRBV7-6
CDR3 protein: CASSLNSGTDTQYF

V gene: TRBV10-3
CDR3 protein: CAISAPGQGQETQYF

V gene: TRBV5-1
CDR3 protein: CASSSGLAGEQETQYF

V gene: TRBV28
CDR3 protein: CASSTQGGYNEQFF

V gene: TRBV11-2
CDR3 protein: CASSRAGDYGYTF

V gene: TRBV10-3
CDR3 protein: CAISGPGTGIQETQYF

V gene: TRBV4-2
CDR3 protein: CASSQGGQDGEKLFF

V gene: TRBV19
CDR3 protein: CASSIDRAGNQPQHF

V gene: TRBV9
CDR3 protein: CASSVLGGGRAGETQYF

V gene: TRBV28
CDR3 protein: CASSLMFAGGSEDTQYF

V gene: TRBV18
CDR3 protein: CASSLMGSGRTGELFF

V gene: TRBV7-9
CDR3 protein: CASSPGTSASTDTQYF

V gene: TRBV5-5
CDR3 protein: CASSVDGQPAAQHF

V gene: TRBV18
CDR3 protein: CASSPLSAEFGASSGQQFF

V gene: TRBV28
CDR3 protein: CASSGRDRVDQPQHF

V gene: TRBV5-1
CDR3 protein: CASSLNPARIDF

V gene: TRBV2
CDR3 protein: CASSEASGHTGELFF

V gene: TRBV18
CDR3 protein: CASSPPNRDTYEQYF

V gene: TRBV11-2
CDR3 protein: CASSSYSGSGTQYF

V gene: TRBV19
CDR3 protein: CASSRQGTNTGELFF

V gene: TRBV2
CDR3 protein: CASSRLSYNEQFF

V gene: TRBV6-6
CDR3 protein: CASSQGGEQYF

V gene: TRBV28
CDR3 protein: CASSSLGQGTNQPQHF

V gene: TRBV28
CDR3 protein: CASSLGLGRGTGELFF

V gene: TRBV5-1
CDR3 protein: CASSRGQANTGELFF

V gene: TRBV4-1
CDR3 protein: CASSRRLGVTGELFF

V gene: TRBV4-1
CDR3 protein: CASSPSTSGLSPYNEQFF

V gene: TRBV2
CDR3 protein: CASRASMTAYQETQYF

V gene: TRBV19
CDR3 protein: CASSITGIHGYTF

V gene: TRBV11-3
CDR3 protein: CASTSDSSNYGYTF

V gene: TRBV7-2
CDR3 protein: CASSLDSSSYNEQFF

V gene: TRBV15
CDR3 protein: CATSRVPGLAGGEQYF

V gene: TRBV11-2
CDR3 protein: CASSPGRGGNQPQHF

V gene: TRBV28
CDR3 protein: CASSWGGRSSYEQYF

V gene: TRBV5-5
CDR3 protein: CASSLKAGGPGSYEQYF

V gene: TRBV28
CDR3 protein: CASSPTLTSGRTNEQFF